This T cell receptor beta chain emerged from a study of blood T cell repertoires in COVID-19. Study background: Samples representing acute and convalescent COVID-19 were sourced from the United States, Italy and Spain. PBMCs, B-cell-depleted T cells, or T cells were the source of the cDNA or gDNA that made up the material.

Under the authors' procedure: Estimated nucleated cell counts came from reference gene primer amplification. Produced via immunoSEQ multiplex PCR; TCRdb's table is partial and in-frame only. V, J and clone size are taken as reported in that table, and D and trimming were inferred from the DNA itself. The top ten clones hold less than 40% of a sample with about 70,000 clones, 70% to 85% of them seen once. The sequence came from a woman aged 65 to 85 with acute or convalescent COVID-19. Material: peripheral blood.

This CDR3 is CATSRSGAQDTQYF. As DNA, the CDR3 is TGTGCCACCAGCAGAAGCGGGGCCCAAGATACGCAGTATTTT. This chain joins TRBV15 and TRBJ2-3; 7 bases map to TRBD2. The V gene end was trimmed by 2 bases and the J gene end by 5 bases; junction bases not matched to a gene: 4. The CDR3 covers 14 residues. Germline V lookup: CDR1 LNHNV, CDR2 YYDKDF (reference sequence). The variable domain in full, with the rest retrieved from reference TRBV15 and TRBJ2-3, is DAMVIQNPRYQVTQFGKPVTLSCSQTLNHNVMYWYQQKSSQAPKLLFHYYDKDFNNEADTPDNFQSRRPNTSFCFLDIRSPGLGDTAMYLCATSRSGAQDTQYFGPGTRLTVL.